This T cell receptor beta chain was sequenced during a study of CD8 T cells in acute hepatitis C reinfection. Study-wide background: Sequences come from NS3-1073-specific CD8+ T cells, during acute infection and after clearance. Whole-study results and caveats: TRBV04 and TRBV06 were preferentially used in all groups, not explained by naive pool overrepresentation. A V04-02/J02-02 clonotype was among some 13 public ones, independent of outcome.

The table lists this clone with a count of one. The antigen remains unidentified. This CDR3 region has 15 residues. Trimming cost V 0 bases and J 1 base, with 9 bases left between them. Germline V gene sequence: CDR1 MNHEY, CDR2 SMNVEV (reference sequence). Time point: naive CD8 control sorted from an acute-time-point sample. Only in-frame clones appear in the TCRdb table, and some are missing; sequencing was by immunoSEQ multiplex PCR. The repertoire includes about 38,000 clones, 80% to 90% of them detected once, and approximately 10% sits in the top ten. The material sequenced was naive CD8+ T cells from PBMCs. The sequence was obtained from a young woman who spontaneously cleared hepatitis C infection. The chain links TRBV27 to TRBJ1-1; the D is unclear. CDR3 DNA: TGTGCCAGCAGTTTATCTTATGCGGGGAACACTGAAGCTTTCTTT. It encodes CASSLSYAGNTEAFF.